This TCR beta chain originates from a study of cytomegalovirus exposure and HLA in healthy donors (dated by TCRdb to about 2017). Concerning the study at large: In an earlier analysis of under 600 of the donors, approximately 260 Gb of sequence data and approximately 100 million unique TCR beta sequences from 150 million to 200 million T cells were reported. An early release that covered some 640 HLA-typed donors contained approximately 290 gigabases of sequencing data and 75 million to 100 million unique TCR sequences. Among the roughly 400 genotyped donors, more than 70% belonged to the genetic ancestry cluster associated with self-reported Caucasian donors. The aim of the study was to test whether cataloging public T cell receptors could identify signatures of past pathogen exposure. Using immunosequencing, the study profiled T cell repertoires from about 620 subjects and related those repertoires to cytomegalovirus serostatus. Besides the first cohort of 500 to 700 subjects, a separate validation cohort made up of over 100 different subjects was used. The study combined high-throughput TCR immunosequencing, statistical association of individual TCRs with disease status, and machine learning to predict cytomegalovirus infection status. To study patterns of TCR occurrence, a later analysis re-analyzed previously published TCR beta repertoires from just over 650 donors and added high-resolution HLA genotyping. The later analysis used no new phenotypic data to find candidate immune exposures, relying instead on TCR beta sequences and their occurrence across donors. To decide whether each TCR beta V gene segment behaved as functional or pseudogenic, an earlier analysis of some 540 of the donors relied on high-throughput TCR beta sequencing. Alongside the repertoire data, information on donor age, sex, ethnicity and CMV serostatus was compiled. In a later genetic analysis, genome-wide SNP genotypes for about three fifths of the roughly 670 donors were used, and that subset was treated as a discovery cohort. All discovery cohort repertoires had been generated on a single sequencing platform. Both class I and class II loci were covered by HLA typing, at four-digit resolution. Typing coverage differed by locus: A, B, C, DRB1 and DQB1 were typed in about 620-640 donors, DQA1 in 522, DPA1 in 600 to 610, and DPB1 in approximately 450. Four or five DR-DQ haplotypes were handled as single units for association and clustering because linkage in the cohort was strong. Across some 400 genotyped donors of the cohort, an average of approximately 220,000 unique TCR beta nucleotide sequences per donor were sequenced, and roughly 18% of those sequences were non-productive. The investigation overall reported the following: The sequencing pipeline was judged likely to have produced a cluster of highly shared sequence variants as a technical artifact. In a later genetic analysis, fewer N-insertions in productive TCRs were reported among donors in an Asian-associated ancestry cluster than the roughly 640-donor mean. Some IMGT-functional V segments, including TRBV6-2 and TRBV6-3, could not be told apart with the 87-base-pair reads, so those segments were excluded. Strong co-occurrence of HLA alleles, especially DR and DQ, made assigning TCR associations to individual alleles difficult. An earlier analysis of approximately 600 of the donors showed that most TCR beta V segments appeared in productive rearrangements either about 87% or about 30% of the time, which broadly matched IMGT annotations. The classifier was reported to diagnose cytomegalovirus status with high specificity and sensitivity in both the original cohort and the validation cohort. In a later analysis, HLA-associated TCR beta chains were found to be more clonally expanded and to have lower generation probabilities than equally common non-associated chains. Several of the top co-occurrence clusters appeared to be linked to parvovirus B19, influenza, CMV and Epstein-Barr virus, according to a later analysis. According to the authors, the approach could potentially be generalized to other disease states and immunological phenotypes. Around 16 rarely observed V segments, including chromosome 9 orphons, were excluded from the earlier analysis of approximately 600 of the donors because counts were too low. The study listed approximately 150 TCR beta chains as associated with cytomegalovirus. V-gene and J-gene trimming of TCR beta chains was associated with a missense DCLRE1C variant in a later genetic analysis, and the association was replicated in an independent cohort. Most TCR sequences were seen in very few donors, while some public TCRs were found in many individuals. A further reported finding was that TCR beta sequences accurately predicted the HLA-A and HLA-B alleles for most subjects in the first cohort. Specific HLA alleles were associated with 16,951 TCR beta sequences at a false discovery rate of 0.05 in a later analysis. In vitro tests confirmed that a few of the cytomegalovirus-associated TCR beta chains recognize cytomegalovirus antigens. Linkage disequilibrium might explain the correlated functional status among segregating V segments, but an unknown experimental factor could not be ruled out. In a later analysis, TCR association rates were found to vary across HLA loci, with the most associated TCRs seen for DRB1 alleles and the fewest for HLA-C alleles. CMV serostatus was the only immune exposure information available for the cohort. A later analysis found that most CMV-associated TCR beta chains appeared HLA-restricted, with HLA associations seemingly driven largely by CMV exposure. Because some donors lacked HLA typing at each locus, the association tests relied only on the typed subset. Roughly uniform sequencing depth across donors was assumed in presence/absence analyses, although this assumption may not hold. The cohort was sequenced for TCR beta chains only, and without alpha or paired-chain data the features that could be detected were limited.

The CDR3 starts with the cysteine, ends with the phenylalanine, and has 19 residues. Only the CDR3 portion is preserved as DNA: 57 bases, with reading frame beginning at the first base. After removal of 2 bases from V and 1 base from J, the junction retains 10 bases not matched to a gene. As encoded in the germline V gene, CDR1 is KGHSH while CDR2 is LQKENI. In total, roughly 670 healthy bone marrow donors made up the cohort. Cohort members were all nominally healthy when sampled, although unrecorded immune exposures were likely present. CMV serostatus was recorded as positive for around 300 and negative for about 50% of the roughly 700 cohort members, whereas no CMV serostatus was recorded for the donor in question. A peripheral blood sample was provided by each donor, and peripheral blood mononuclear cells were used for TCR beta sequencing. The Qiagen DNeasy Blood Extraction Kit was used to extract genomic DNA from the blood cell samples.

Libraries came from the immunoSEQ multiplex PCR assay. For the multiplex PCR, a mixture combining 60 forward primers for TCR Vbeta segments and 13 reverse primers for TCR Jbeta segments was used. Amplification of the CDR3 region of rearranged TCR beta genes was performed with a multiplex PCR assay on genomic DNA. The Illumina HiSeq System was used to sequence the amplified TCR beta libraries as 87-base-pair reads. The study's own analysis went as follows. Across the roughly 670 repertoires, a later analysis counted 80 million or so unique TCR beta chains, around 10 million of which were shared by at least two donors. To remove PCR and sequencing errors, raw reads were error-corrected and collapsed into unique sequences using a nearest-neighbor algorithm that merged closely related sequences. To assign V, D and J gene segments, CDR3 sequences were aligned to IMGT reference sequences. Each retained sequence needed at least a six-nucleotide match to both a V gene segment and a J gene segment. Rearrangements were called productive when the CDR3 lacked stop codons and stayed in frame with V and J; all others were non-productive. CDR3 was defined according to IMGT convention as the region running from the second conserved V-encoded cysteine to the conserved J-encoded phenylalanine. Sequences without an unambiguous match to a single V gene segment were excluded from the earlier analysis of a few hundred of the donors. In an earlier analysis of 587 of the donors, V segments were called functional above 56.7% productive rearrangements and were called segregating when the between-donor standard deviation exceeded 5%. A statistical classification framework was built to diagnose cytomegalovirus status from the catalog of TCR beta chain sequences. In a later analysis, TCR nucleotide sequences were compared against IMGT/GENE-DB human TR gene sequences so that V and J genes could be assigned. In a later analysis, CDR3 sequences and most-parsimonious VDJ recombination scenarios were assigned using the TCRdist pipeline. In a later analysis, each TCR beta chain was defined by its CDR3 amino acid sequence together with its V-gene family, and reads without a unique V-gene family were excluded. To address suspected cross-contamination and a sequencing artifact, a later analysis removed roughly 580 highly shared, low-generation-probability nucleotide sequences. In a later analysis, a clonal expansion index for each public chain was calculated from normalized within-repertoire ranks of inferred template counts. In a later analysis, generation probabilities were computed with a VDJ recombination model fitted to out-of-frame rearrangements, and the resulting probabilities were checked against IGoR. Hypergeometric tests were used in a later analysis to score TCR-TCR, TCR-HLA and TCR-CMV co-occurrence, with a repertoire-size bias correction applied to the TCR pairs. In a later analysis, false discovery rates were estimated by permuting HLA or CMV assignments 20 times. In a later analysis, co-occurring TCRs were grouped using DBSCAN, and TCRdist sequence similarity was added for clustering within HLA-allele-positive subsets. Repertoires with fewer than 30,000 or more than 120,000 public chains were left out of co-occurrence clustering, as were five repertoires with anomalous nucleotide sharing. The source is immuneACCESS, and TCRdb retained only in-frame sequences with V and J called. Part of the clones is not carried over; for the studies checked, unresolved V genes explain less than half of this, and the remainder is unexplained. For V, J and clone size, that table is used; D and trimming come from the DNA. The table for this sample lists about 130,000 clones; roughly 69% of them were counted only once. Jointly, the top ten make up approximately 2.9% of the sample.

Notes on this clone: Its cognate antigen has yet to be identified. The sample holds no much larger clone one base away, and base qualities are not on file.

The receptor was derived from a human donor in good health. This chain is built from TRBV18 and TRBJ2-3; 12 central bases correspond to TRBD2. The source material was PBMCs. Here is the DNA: TGTGCCAGCTCACCAGTAATGGCTAGCGGGGGGGTTGGCACAGATACGCAGTATTTT. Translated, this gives CASSPVMASGGVGTDTQYF. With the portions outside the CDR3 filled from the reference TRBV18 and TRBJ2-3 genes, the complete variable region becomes NAGVMQNPRHLVRRRGQEARLRCSPMKGHSHVYWYRQLPEEGLKFMVYLQKENIIDESGMPKERFSAEFPKEGPSILRIQQVVRGDSAAYFCASSPVMASGGVGTDTQYFGPGTRLTVL.